The rows below give T cell receptor beta chains drawn from one sample of a study of CD8 T cells in ankylosing spondylitis. Using its own MiXCR run on the 5' RACE reads, TCRdb lists one record per CDR3 protein. This table holds more than 500,000 distinct CDR3 sequences, roughly 5.3% found once. Sequencing was done on a sample of blood, either unsorted or a sorted T cell fraction (not recorded which). These receptor sequences come from a male donor with ankylosing spondylitis. The CDR3 runs from the conserved cysteine through the conserved F or W. D genes are given only for firm matches.

d_call	v_call	cdr3_aa
.	TRBV27	CASSSGYSGNTIYF
.	TRBV6-1	CASVGYLAPNYGYTF
.	TRBV28	CASSTRIVGDGYTF
TRBD1	TRBV15	CATSLDRASYNEQFF
.	TRBV6-1	CASSRSRLGVNSPLHF
TRBD2	TRBV7-9	CASSPHRDYVGELFF
.	TRBV12-3/TRBV12-4	CASSATRGGTEAFF
TRBD1	TRBV28	CASTIRDRAYEQYF
TRBD2	TRBV7-2	CASSLVWAGGYDEQFF
.	TRBV7-6	CASSLLSGHITNTGELFF
TRBD1	TRBV27	CASSLQGATEAFF
.	TRBV5-1	CASSLDLTSNNSPLHF
.	TRBV5-1	CASSLAPGTQETQYF
TRBD2	TRBV20-1	CSARVSGRRIETQYF
.	TRBV20-1	CSARVASDAVETQYF
.	TRBV7-6	CASSSFTSSTYNEQFF
.	TRBV18	CASSPQETGPYEQYF